The clone carrying this TCR beta chain turned up a few times. This record belongs to a study of cytomegalovirus exposure and HLA in healthy donors. PCR used 60 Vbeta primers and 13 Jbeta primers. Some clones are missing from TCRdb's copy, which holds only in-frame ones; the method was immunoSEQ multiplex PCR. The sample yields about 97,000 clones, approximately 81% seen once. Trimming took off 5 bases at V and 1 base at J, with 8 bases between the two ends. Germline CDR1 and CDR2: SNHLY and FYNNEI. The CDR3 runs 13 residues. The donors gave bone marrow, and they were healthy. Sample: PBMCs. This clonotype was sampled from a male donor in good health and CMV-seropositive. This chain connects TRBV2 to TRBJ1-1; D is undetermined. CDR3 DNA sequence: TGTGCCAGCAGTTTTACACCGAACACTGAAGCTTTCTTT. Amino acid sequence: CASSFTPNTEAFF.